A single sample is the source of the 24 T cell receptor beta chains below, sequenced in a study of blood T cell repertoires in COVID-19. Profiling relied on immunoSEQ multiplex PCR, and the TCRdb table lists in-frame clones only, not all of them. Among about 210,000 clones, about 91% were seen once, and the ten largest hold 1% to 1.5%. The specimen sequenced was peripheral blood. The receptors stem from a man younger than 45 with acute or convalescent COVID-19.

The sample holds one count of this clone. The rearrangement links TRBV18 to TRBJ1-5, with D possibly being TRBD1 (6 bases). The CDR3 runs 16 residues. V was pared by 2 bases and J by 0 bases, with 11 bases between. Looked up from germline, CDR1 is KGHSH and CDR2 is LQKENI. CDR3: CASSPTGRPSNQPQHF. CDR3 coding DNA: TGTGCCAGCTCACCAACAGGGAGACCTAGCAATCAGCCCCAGCATTTT.

This clone occurred once. The rearrangement links TRBV18 to TRBJ2-2; 7 bases map to TRBD1. The V gene end was trimmed by 5 bases and the J gene end by 6 bases; junction bases not matched to a gene: 6. Germline V gene lookup returns CDR1 KGHSH and CDR2 LQKENI. This CDR3 is built from 14 residues. In DNA, the CDR3 is TGTGCCAGCTCATCAACAGGGGTCGCCGGGGAGCTGTTTTTT. This encodes CASSSTGVAGELFF. Full variable domain (rest looked up from reference TRBV18 and TRBJ2-2): NAGVMQNPRHLVRRRGQEARLRCSPMKGHSHVYWYRQLPEEGLKFMVYLQKENIIDESGMPKERFSAEFPKEGPSILRIQQVVRGDSAAYFCASSSTGVAGELFFGEGSRLTVL.

This rearrangement joins TRBV6-1 to TRBJ1-5; D is uncertain. V lost 1 base and J lost 5, with 9 bases in between. In germline, CDR1 is MNHNS, CDR2 SASEGT. This CDR3 is 14 amino acids long. The CDR3 nucleotides are TGTGCCAGCAGTGAAGGATTGACACATCAGCCCCAGCATTTT. This encodes CASSEGLTHQPQHF.

This clone was detected only once. CDR3 coding DNA: TGCGCCAGTCGAGGAGATGGGACAGGGAGGTACGAGCAGTACTTC. Its translation is CASRGDGTGRYEQYF. J is TRBJ2-7 and V is TRBV10-2, with 9 bases lining up with TRBD1. CDR1 and CDR2 from the germline V gene are WSHSY and SAAADI. CDR3 size: 15 residues. V shed 9 bases and J 4 bases; nucleotides not matched to a gene: 13.

The chain combines TRBV5-1 with TRBJ2-2; maybe TRBD2 (5 bases). This CDR3 has 14 residues. The ends were cut back, 7 bases at V and 4 bases at J, with 14 bases in the middle. The germline CDR1 and CDR2 sequences are SGHRS and YFSETQ. CDR3 loop: CASADGGSTGELFF. CDR3 DNA sequence: TGCGCCAGCGCCGACGGTGGGAGCACCGGGGAGCTGTTTTTT.

The rearrangement links TRBV4-1 to TRBJ2-1; 10 bases match TRBD1. The CDR3 sequence is 17 residues long. Germline CDR1 is MGHRA and CDR2 is YSYEKL. V trimming: 1 base; J trimming: 6 bases; junction bases outside the gene matches: 9. Here the CDR3 reads CASSQVPRDRGVNEQFF. DNA of the CDR3: TGCGCCAGCAGCCAAGTCCCCCGGGACAGGGGTGTCAATGAGCAGTTCTTC.

The gene calls are TRBV2 and TRBJ1-1; the match to TRBD1 covers 8 bases. Trimming at V came to 7 bases and at J to 5 bases, leaving 3 bases not matched to a gene. Germline V gives CDR1 SNHLY, CDR2 FYNNEI. The CDR3 has 12 residues. This chain's CDR3 is CASNYRGTEAFF. Written as DNA, the CDR3 is TGTGCCAGCAATTACAGGGGGACTGAAGCTTTCTTT.

This sequence joins TRBV10-3 and TRBJ1-4; 8 bases match TRBD1. The CDR3 consists of 14 residues. From germline, CDR1 is ENHRY and CDR2 SYGVKD. Germline trimming cut 7 bases from V and 8 bases from J; bases unmatched to any gene: 9. The CDR3, as DNA: TGTGCCATCATTCGACAGGGGAACGGCGAAAAACTGTTTTTT. Its translation is CAIIRQGNGEKLFF.

V gene TRBV9 combines with J gene TRBJ1-1, with TRBD1 as a possible D gene (6 bases). Trimming pared 0 bases from V and 2 bases from J, leaving 11 bases between. The CDR3 covers 15 residues. Germline V CDR1 and CDR2: SGDLS, YYNGEE. CDR3 amino acids: CASSVDGQRNTEAFF. The CDR3 region has the DNA TGTGCCAGCAGCGTAGATGGACAGCGAAACACTGAAGCTTTCTTT.

V usage is TRBV2 and J usage is TRBJ1-5, with D possibly being TRBD1 (5 bases). CDR3 length: 15 amino acids. Deletions cut 7 bases from V and 4 bases from J, with 17 bases between. Germline V gene sequence: CDR1 SNHLY, CDR2 FYNNEI. CDR3 amino acids: CASTRLGGENQPQHF. CDR3 in DNA: TGTGCCAGCACGCGCTTGGGAGGGGAAAATCAGCCCCAGCATTTT.

The DNA of the CDR3 is TGTGCCAGCAGTTTATTTCGTCTAGCGGGAGGCTACGAGCAGTACTTC. It specifies CASSLFRLAGGYEQYF. The gene calls are TRBV28 and TRBJ2-7, with 11 bases matching TRBD2. With 1 base clipped from V and 3 bases from J, the junction kept 5 bases outside the gene matches. The CDR3 is made up of 16 amino acids. The germline V gene has CDR1 MDHEN and CDR2 SYDVKM.

The chain uses TRBV28 and TRBJ1-2, with 7 bases fitting TRBD1. Looked up from germline, CDR1 is MDHEN and CDR2 is SYDVKM. With V trimmed by 5 bases and J by 3 bases, 9 bases remained unmatched. The CDR3 is 15 residues long. CDR3 in amino acids: CASSSPGGNHYGYTF. CDR3 DNA sequence: TGTGCCAGCAGTAGCCCAGGGGGGAATCACTATGGCTACACCTTC.

The V gene is TRBV7-3, the J gene TRBJ2-1, with a weak D call TRBD1 (6 bases). CDR3 length: 16 residues. Germline values: CDR1 SGHTA, CDR2 FQGTGA. Trimming pared 0 bases from V and 10 bases from J, leaving 19 bases between. The CDR3 nucleotides read TGTGCCAGCAGCTTAACCTCGGGACACGGGACCGGCGAGCAGTTCTTC. Amino acids: CASSLTSGHGTGEQFF.

The chain employs TRBV21-1 and TRBJ2-7; no check of the table's D call, TRBD2, against the DNA was made. TRBV21-1 is marked as a pseudogene. The CDR3 covers 14 residues. CDR3 protein: CASSASGPCYEQYF. In nucleotides, the CDR3 is TGTGCCAGCAGCGCTAGCGGGCCTTGCTACGAGCAGTACTTC.

CDR3 nucleotides: TGTGCCACCAGTGATAGGGGGGGAGGGAACTACAATGAGCAGTTCTTC. Translating it yields CATSDRGGGNYNEQFF. The V call is TRBV24-1, the J call TRBJ2-1, with D tentatively TRBD2 (7 bases). Germline-derived CDR1 and CDR2 are KGHDR and SFDVKD. This CDR3 is built from 16 residues. V shed 3 bases and J shed 3 bases, with 14 bases lying between them.

The chain carries TRBV23-1 and TRBJ1-5; possibly TRBD1 for D (6 bases). TRBV23-1 has ORF status, its function being uncertain. V was trimmed by 3 bases and J by 0 bases, leaving 15 bases between them. CDR3 length: 17 amino acids. The CDR3 nucleotides read TGCGCCAGCAGTCAGTTCAGGACAGCTTATAGCAATCAGCCCCAGCATTTT. It yields the protein CASSQFRTAYSNQPQHF.

Only one count was recorded for this clone. This chain joins TRBV27 and TRBJ2-7; unclear D gene. Germline V gene sequence: CDR1 MNHEY, CDR2 SMNVEV (reference sequence). The V end was cut by 0 bases, the J end by 3 bases, with 12 bases between. This CDR3 has 15 residues. Written as DNA, the CDR3 is TGTGCCAGCAGTTTATCCTTTCGACTTTTCTACGAGCAGTACTTC. Encoded protein: CASSLSFRLFYEQYF.

CDR3 nucleotide sequence: TGCAGTGCTAGTCCGGGGAATAATTCACCCCTCCACTTT. It translates to CSASPGNNSPLHF. V usage is TRBV20-1 and J usage is TRBJ1-6; no definite D call. Germline-derived CDR1 and CDR2 are DFQATT and SNEGSKA (reference sequence). V lost 3 bases and J 5 bases, leaving 8 bases between the germline ends. This CDR3 is built from 13 residues.

The rearrangement links TRBV30 to TRBJ2-1; TRBD2 matches 10 bases. Germline CDR1 and CDR2: GTSNPN and SVGIG (reference sequence). The CDR3 has 14 amino acids. Germline trimming cut 7 bases from V and 5 bases from J; bases unmatched to any gene: 8. This CDR3 is CAFPLAGANNEQFF. The CDR3 bases are TGTGCCTTTCCCCTAGCGGGAGCTAACAATGAGCAGTTCTTC. Using reference TRBV30 and TRBJ2-1 for the parts outside the CDR3, the full variable domain is SQTIHQWPATLVQPVGSPLSLECTVEGTSNPNLYWYRQAAGRGLQLLFYSVGIGQISSEVPQNLSASRPQDRQFILSSKKLLLSDSGFYLCAFPLAGANNEQFFGPGTRLTVL.

The rearrangement links TRBV6-5 to TRBJ2-1; TRBD1 matches 7 bases. Germline V lookup: CDR1 MNHEY, CDR2 SVGAGI. With V trimmed by 10 bases and J by 9 bases, 15 bases remained unmatched. The CDR3 is 14 residues long. DNA for the CDR3: TGTGCCACCTCGGACAGGCACGCCGGTCGTGAGCAGTTCTTC. Amino acid sequence: CATSDRHAGREQFF.

This rearrangement joins TRBV6-6 to TRBJ2-7; 7 nucleotides match TRBD1. The germline CDR1 and CDR2 sequences are MNHNY and SVGAGI (reference sequence). V lost 10 bases, J lost 3 bases, and 9 bases stayed unmatched. The CDR3 has 13 residues. The CDR3 sequence: CATRDSRDYEQYF. CDR3 in DNA: TGTGCCACCAGGGACAGCAGAGACTACGAGCAGTACTTC.

The chain has TRBV5-1 and TRBJ2-2; D is undetermined. Trimming removed 4 bases at V and 7 bases at J, with 8 bases between. The germline V gene encodes CDR1 SGHRS and CDR2 YFSETQ. The CDR3 is 12 amino acids. In DNA form, the CDR3 reads TGCGCCAGCAGCCAACAGTACGGGGAGCTGTTTTTT. Its protein product is CASSQQYGELFF.

V is TRBV10-3 and J is TRBJ2-3; 13 nucleotides match TRBD2. Trimming cost V 6 bases and J 0 bases; bases outside gene matches: 6. Looked up from germline, CDR1 is ENHRY and CDR2 is SYGVKD. There are 17 residues in the CDR3. CDR3 residues: CAIRRTSGGVSTDTQYF. Here the CDR3 DNA reads TGTGCCATCAGGAGGACTAGCGGGGGCGTTAGCACAGATACGCAGTATTTT.

V gene TRBV29-1 combines with J gene TRBJ1-1; 7 nucleotides agree with TRBD1. Looked up from germline, CDR1 is SQVTM and CDR2 is ANQGSEA. This CDR3 contains 11 residues. With V trimmed by 5 bases and J by 3 bases, 0 bases remained unmatched. The CDR3 bases are TGCAGCGTTACAGGGGACACTGAAGCTTTCTTT. Translating it yields CSVTGDTEAFF.